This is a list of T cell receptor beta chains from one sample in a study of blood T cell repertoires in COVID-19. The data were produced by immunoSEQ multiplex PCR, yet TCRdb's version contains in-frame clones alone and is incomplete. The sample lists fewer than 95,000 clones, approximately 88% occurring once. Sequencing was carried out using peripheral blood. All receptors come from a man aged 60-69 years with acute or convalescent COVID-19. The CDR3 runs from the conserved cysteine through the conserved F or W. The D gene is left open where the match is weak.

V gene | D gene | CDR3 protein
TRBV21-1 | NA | CASSPRTGGGTEAFF
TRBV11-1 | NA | CASSLGSGSSYGYTF
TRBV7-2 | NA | CASSSGIKADTQYF
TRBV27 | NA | CASSSSLSYEQYF
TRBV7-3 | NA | CASSYEATTYNEQFF
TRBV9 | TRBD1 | CASSVGNRGNGYTF
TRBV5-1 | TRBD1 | CASSVPGQGPEQYF
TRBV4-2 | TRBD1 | CASSQDRTGRGGNTEAFF
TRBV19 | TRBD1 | CASSMFGRPGQAYGYTF
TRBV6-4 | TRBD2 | CASSDRASGGLIYEQYF
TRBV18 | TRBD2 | CASSPPGGEQYF
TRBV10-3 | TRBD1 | CAISRQGAQVDTQYF
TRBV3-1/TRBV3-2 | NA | CASSQGQASGEAFF
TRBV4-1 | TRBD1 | CASSLRPDRGLNQPQHF
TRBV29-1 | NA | CSVSQGSGNTIYF
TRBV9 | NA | CASSQEGGITDTQYF
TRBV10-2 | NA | CASTEQGHEQYF
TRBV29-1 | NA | CSGIQTNYGYTF
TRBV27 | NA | CASSPWPPGNQPQHF
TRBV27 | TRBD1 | CASSFIRGRPSGGYTF
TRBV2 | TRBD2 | CASSEGGLAGLNPYEQYF
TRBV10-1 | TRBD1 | CASSWDRANTEAFF
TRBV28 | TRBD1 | CASSTSRGRQGHSYEQYF
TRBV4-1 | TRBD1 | CASSQAGTVLYEQYF
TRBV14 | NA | CASSQTGIYGYTF
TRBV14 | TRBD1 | CASSRQGVGYGYTF
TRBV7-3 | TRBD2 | CASSLTSGVGNEQFF
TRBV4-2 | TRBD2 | CASSQQASGSNNEQFF
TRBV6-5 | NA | CASGSSGNTIYF
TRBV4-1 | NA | CASSQEAAINNEQFF
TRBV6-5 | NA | CASRDGGTYEQYF
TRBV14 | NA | CASSQDLLGGTEAFF